This T cell receptor (beta chain) was identified in a study of T-cell memory formation after mild COVID-19. Regarding the study as a whole: Among contracting clones, CD4+ were mainly CM/EM and CD8+ enriched in EMRA. Pre-infection memory showed some responding clones, and this suggested that cross-reactive memory joined. Clones that got smaller from day 15 to 85 had even CD4/CD8, while clones growing later tipped toward CD4+.

Constant-segment primers served in 5'RACE that generated TCR alpha and TCR beta cDNA libraries bearing sample barcodes and UMIs. Via MiXCR, TCRdb re-called the 5' RACE reads, giving one row per CDR3 protein. In the table there are over 400,000 distinct CDR3 sequences, more than 20% of which are singletons. This clonotype has more than one count but fewer than ten. The target antigen is unknown. This sequence originates from an adult woman who had mild COVID-19 (a few samples of this study predate the infection). Cell type and time point are not known. Sequencing input: PBMCs or a T cell subset sorted from them (not recorded which).

CDR3 coding DNA: TGTGCCAGCGCCCTTAGTTTTACCCCGGTCCCTCGGGTGGCTTTCTTT. Translating it yields CASALSFTPVPRVAFF. The chain is built from TRBV6-5 and TRBJ1-1; no firm D call. There are 16 residues in the CDR3. Germline CDR1 is MNHEY and CDR2 is SVGAGI. Trimming took off 8 bases at V and 11 bases at J, with 30 bases between the two ends.